Following are 21 T cell receptor beta chains from one sample sequenced in a study of CD8 T cells in Susac syndrome (dated by TCRdb to 2018 to 2020). The method behind the library was the immunoSEQ multiplex PCR assay. RNA was extracted using the RNeasy kit, and roughly 0.5 to 1 ug of the RNA was reverse transcribed with random hexamers. TCRdb cleaned the public reads at Q25 with fastp, built clones with MiXCR and kept in-frame beta chains. CDR3 protein duplicates are merged, each entry listing the most common genes and DNA. The sample table records approximately 130,000 distinct CDR3 sequences; 94% of these occur just once. The ten largest clones represent roughly 0.092% of the sample. The sequenced sample consisted of CD4+ T cells from PBMCs. All receptors derive from a human donor in good health.

This sequence joins TRBV6-2 or TRBV6-3 and TRBJ2-3, with D tentatively TRBD2 (7 bases). This CDR3 has 15 residues. The germline V gene encodes CDR1 MNHEY and CDR2 SVGEGT. The V end lost 2 bases, the J end lost 2 bases, and 11 bases lay between the germline ends. For the CDR3, the DNA is TGTGCCAGCAGTTACGGGGGGGCCTTCACAGATACGCAGTATTTT. It is translated as CASSYGGAFTDTQYF.

J is TRBJ2-1 and V is TRBV7-9; TRBD2 agrees at 11 bases. Germline CDR1 reads SEHNR; CDR2 reads FQNEAQ (reference sequence). V gave up 1 base and J gave up 5 bases; unmatched junction bases: 7. The CDR3 is 17 amino acids. The CDR3 reads CASSLGSGRALDNEQFF. DNA for the CDR3: TGTGCCAGCAGCTTAGGTAGCGGGAGGGCCCTCGACAATGAGCAGTTCTTC.

This clonotype was seen only once. V usage is TRBV19 and J usage is TRBJ2-3; 10 bases are a match to TRBD1. Germline V gene sequence: CDR1 LNHDA, CDR2 SQIVND (reference sequence). The CDR3 is 15 residues long. Germline trimming cut 5 bases from V and 4 bases from J; bases unmatched to any gene: 6. The CDR3 region is CASSAGQGYSDTQYF. CDR3 nucleotides: TGTGCCAGTAGTGCGGGACAGGGGTATTCAGATACGCAGTATTTT. Full variable domain (missing parts from reference TRBV19 and TRBJ2-3): DGGITQSPKYLFRKEGQNVTLSCEQNLNHDAMYWYRQDPGQGLRLIYYSQIVNDFQKGDIAEGYSVSREKKESFPLTVTSAQKNPTAFYLCASSAGQGYSDTQYFGPGTRLTVL.

The gene calls are TRBV19 and TRBJ1-1; 9 bases are a match to TRBD1. Germline-derived CDR1 and CDR2 are LNHDA and SQIVND (reference sequence). J gave up 3 bases and V 7 bases, and 6 bases lay outside the gene matches. The CDR3 contains 14 residues. The CDR3: CASITGQGDTEAFF. The CDR3 DNA follows: TGTGCCAGTATTACGGGACAGGGCGACACTGAAGCTTTCTTT.

This clonotype has only a few counts. The chain recombines TRBV18 with TRBJ2-7; D perhaps matches TRBD1 (6 bases). CDR3 length equals 14 residues. Trimming removed 5 bases at V and 2 bases at J, with 13 bases between. From germline, CDR1 is KGHSH and CDR2 LQKENI. CDR3 DNA: TGTGCCAGCTCAACCATACAGGGTCCCTACGAGCAGTACTTC. Translated, it gives CASSTIQGPYEQYF.

The rearrangement joins TRBV29-1 to TRBJ2-1; TRBD2 matches at 11 bases. From germline, CDR1 is SQVTM and CDR2 ANQGSEA. V shed 6 bases, J shed 9 bases, and the junction held 13 bases outside the gene matches. The CDR3 is 15 residues long. CDR3 loop: CSVGVGTSGFSEQFF. In DNA, the CDR3 is TGCAGCGTGGGGGTGGGGACTAGCGGTTTCAGTGAGCAGTTCTTC.

The sample holds one count of this clonotype. The V call is TRBV3-1, the J call TRBJ2-7; D is perhaps TRBD2 (7 bases). The germline V gene encodes CDR1 LGHDT and CDR2 YNNKEL (reference sequence). V lost 10 bases, J lost 9 bases, and 22 bases lay in between. The CDR3 has 13 residues. For the CDR3, the DNA is TGTGCCACCTCGGGGGGCAGGCAGGGCGTGCAGTACTTC. The encoded protein is CATSGGRQGVQYF.

The J gene is TRBJ1-1, the V gene TRBV30; maybe TRBD1 (5 bases). The CDR3 loop spans 11 amino acids. Germline V lookup: CDR1 GTSNPN, CDR2 SVGIG (reference sequence). Trimming took off 5 bases at V and 7 bases at J, with 11 bases between the two ends. DNA of the CDR3: TGTGCCTGGGCGCGACAGTATGAAGCTTTCTTT. Translated: CAWARQYEAFF.

The chain's CDR3 is CASSPPSAHEQFF. The CDR3 DNA reads TGTGCCAGCTCACCACCGAGCGCCCATGAGCAGTTCTTC. This rearrangement joins TRBV18 to TRBJ2-1; no clear D. CDR1 is KGHSH and CDR2 is LQKENI in the germline V gene. Trimming removed 0 bases at V and 8 bases at J, with 8 bases between. CDR3 length: 13 amino acids.

This sequence joins TRBV7-8 and TRBJ2-7; the D is unclear. V gave up 1 base and J gave up 4 bases, with 17 bases separating them. The CDR3 is 16 amino acids. The germline gives CDR1 SGHVS, CDR2 FQNEAQ. CDR3 sequence (DNA): TGTGCCAGCAGCTTAGGGCCCTATCCCCCTACTTACGAGCAGTACTTC. Amino acids: CASSLGPYPPTYEQYF. Combining the CDR3 with reference TRBV7-8 and TRBJ2-7 gives the whole variable domain GAGVSQSPRYKVAKRGQDVALRCDPISGHVSLFWYQQALGQGPEFLTYFQNEAQLDKSGLPSDRFFAERPEGSVSTLKIQRTQQEDSAVYLCASSLGPYPPTYEQYFGPGTRLTVT.

The chain links TRBV20-1 to TRBJ2-7; the match to TRBD2 covers 13 bases. The CDR3 spans 15 residues. Per the germline V gene, CDR1 is DFQATT and CDR2 is SNEGSKA (reference sequence). V lost 5 bases, J lost 1 base, and 5 bases stayed unmatched. Written as DNA, the CDR3 is TGCAGTGCTCAACGGACTAGCGGGGGATCCTACGAGCAGTACTTC. Residues: CSAQRTSGGSYEQYF.

The chain joins TRBV29-1 to TRBJ1-2; 7 bases are a match to TRBD1. Germline assignment: CDR1 SQVTM and CDR2 ANQGSEA. The CDR3 extends over 12 amino acids. With V trimmed by 3 bases and J by 2 bases, 0 bases remained unmatched. The CDR3 reads CSVETGNYGYTF. The CDR3 coding sequence is TGCAGCGTTGAGACAGGGAACTATGGCTACACCTTC.

This clonotype was seen just once. This chain uses TRBV6-5 with TRBJ2-7, with TRBD1 identical over 7 bases. The CDR3 spans 15 residues. CDR1 is MNHEY and CDR2 is SVGAGI in the germline V gene. V shed 5 bases and J 0 bases; nucleotides not matched to a gene: 7. CDR3 amino acids: CASSPGWDSSYEQYF. The CDR3 nucleotides are TGTGCCAGCAGTCCAGGTTGGGACAGCTCCTACGAGCAGTACTTC.

This clonotype was found once. V and J are TRBV28 and TRBJ2-2, with TRBD1 matching 10 bases. The V segment lost 6 bases and the J segment 6 bases; nucleotides outside the gene matches: 10. This CDR3 comprises 16 residues. From germline, CDR1 is MDHEN and CDR2 SYDVKM. This chain's CDR3 is CASRPGQGKYAGELFF. Here the CDR3 DNA reads TGTGCCAGCAGGCCGGGACAGGGGAAATACGCCGGGGAGCTGTTTTTT. The variable domain in full, with the rest retrieved from reference TRBV28 and TRBJ2-2, is DVKVTQSSRYLVKRTGEKVFLECVQDMDHENMFWYRQDPGLGLRLIYFSYDVKMKEKGDIPEGYSVSREKKERFSLILESASTNQTSMYLCASRPGQGKYAGELFFGEGSRLTVL.

The J gene is TRBJ2-3, the V gene TRBV7-3; maybe TRBD2 (6 bases). Germline values: CDR1 SGHTA, CDR2 FQGTGA. V was pared by 2 bases and J by 5 bases, with 11 bases between. The CDR3 runs 14 residues. Written as DNA, the CDR3 is TGTGCCAGCAGCTTACCAGGAGCGGGAGATACGCAGTATTTT. Translation: CASSLPGAGDTQYF.

In regard to this clonotype: At one end the junction does not follow the germline gene, possibly because of a read error. This chain uses TRBV7-7 with TRBJ1-4, with 8 positions matching TRBD1. The CDR3 is 13 residues long. Germline-derived CDR1 and CDR2 are SSHAT and FNYEAQ (reference sequence). The CDR3 bases are TGTGCTAGCAGCTTCGGACAGGGAGAAAAACTGTTTTTT. Translation: CASSFGQGEKLFF.

V and J are TRBV12-3 or TRBV12-4 and TRBJ1-5; D not certain. The CDR3 extends over 14 amino acids. The ends were cut back, 4 bases at V and 0 bases at J, with 7 bases in the middle. The DNA of the CDR3 is TGTGCCAGCAGTTACCAAATTAGCAATCAGCCCCAGCATTTT. This sequence encodes CASSYQISNQPQHF.

The chain recombines TRBV27 with TRBJ2-2; D gene ambiguous. Germline-derived CDR1 and CDR2 are MNHEY and SMNVEV (reference sequence). The CDR3 loop spans 14 amino acids. Trimming removed 3 bases at V and 8 bases at J, with 13 bases between. The CDR3, as DNA: TGTGCCAGCAGTTTGTCCACCCAGCTGGGGGAGCTGTTTTTT. Amino acids: CASSLSTQLGELFF.

V usage is TRBV30 and J usage is TRBJ2-1; D unclear. Germline V gives CDR1 GTSNPN, CDR2 SVGIG (reference sequence). Trimming left V 2 bases short and J 2 bases short, with 7 bases between. The CDR3 runs to 13 residues. The CDR3 loop is CAWSRTPYNEQFF. CDR3 sequence (DNA): TGTGCCTGGAGTAGGACCCCCTACAATGAGCAGTTCTTC.

The V call is TRBV20-1, the J call TRBJ1-2; D is uncertain. The CDR3 sequence is 11 residues long. Germline CDR1 is DFQATT and CDR2 is SNEGSKA (reference sequence). V dropped 2 bases and J dropped 6 bases, with 7 bases sitting between them. CDR3 residues: CSARTADGYTF. The CDR3 DNA is TGCAGTGCTAGAACAGCAGATGGCTACACCTTC.

The CDR3 loop reads CASSLGGTGEQFF. CDR3 coding DNA: TGTGCCAGCAGTTTAGGTGGGACAGGGGAGCAGTTCTTC. The chain links TRBV27 to TRBJ2-1; 9 nucleotides line up with TRBD1. The V and J ends lost 2 bases and 10 bases, in that order; junction bases with no gene match: 3. CDR1 and CDR2 from the germline V gene are MNHEY and SMNVEV (reference sequence). This CDR3 is built from 13 residues.